A single sample gave rise to the 21 T cell receptor beta chains below, sequenced in a study of T cells in Graves' hyperthyroidism and ophthalmopathy. There were TCR beta CDR3 regions amplified from RNA transcripts. The HTBI set primed first-round TCR CDR3 RT-PCR. One entry per CDR3 protein, called by TCRdb with MiXCR from the multiplex PCR reads. The sample lists roughly 380,000 distinct CDR3 sequences; roughly 13% were seen once. Sequenced input: blood. The receptors here all came from a man in his thirties or forties with Graves' hyperthyroidism that later progressed to Graves' ophthalmopathy.

To note about this clonotype: Given a much more abundant clone one base away, this may be a read error. The chain employs TRBV12-3 or TRBV12-4 and TRBJ2-7; the match to TRBD2 covers 7 bases. The CDR3 totals 13 residues. CDR3 sequence: CASQGTTSYEQHF. The CDR3 DNA reads TGTGCCAGCCAAGGGACTACCTCCTACGAGCAGCACTTC.

This rearrangement joins TRBV9 to TRBJ2-2, with D tentatively TRBD1 (5 bases). The germline V gene has CDR1 SGDLS and CDR2 YYNGEE. V lost 0 bases, J lost 8 bases, and 17 bases lay in between. The CDR3 totals 16 residues. CDR3 loop: CASSVEGKSSTGELFF. CDR3 DNA sequence: TGTGCCAGCAGCGTAGAGGGGAAATCAAGTACGGGGGAGCTGTTTTTT.

This clonotype showed up just a few times. The rearrangement joins TRBV7-8 to TRBJ2-7; D not resolved. The CDR3 spans 13 residues. V dropped 3 bases and J dropped 2 bases, with 8 bases sitting between them. Germline CDR1 SGHVS, CDR2 FQNEAQ. CDR3 amino acids: CASSFSSTYEQYF. The CDR3 DNA sequence: TGTGCCAGCAGCTTCAGCAGCACCTACGAGCAGTACTTC.

This clonotype has a count of ten or more. The rearrangement links TRBV7-9 to TRBJ2-1; D is unresolved. V lost 4 bases and J lost 4, with 11 bases in between. The CDR3 contains 14 residues. Germline-derived CDR1 and CDR2 are SEHNR and FQNEAQ (reference sequence). The DNA for the CDR3 is TGTGCCAGCAGCTCCTATCTGGCGTACAATGAGCAGTTCTTC. Translating it yields CASSSYLAYNEQFF.

There are a few counts of this clonotype. Given a much more abundant clone one base away, this may be a read error. The conserved phenylalanine or tryptophan normally closing the CDR3 is absent here, so this likely arose from a read error. The chain employs TRBV7-2 and TRBJ1-5; D remains ambiguous. This CDR3 contains 16 residues. Trimming pared 2 bases from V and 1 base from J, leaving 12 bases between. CDR1 and CDR2 from the germline V gene are SGHTA and FQGNSA. The CDR3 loop reads CASSLNPGQSNQPQHS. For the CDR3, the DNA is TGTGCCAGCAGCTTAAACCCCGGGCAGAGCAATCAGCCCCAGCATTCT.

This clonotype was counted ten times or more. The chain combines TRBV18 with TRBJ2-7, with 14 bases lining up with TRBD2. This CDR3 has 15 amino acids. Trimming at V came to 6 bases and at J to 0 bases, leaving 1 base not matched to a gene. Per germline, CDR1 KGHSH and CDR2 LQKENI. The DNA for the CDR3 is TGTGCCAGCTCGGGGACTAGCGGGGGCTCCTACGAGCAGTACTTC. It specifies CASSGTSGGSYEQYF.

Only a few counts were recorded for this clonotype. The V and J genes are TRBV9 and TRBJ1-2, with a weak D call TRBD1 (6 bases). This CDR3 spans 17 amino acids. From germline, CDR1 is SGDLS and CDR2 YYNGEE. Trimming removed 4 bases at V and 4 bases at J, with 23 bases between. CDR3 coding DNA: TGTGCCAGCAGCCCAGGGGATGGCGCGAATATCATCTATGGCTACACCTTC. Residues: CASSPGDGANIIYGYTF.

This clonotype was counted a few times. The V and J genes are TRBV29-1 and TRBJ2-7, with 12 bases identical to TRBD1. Germline assignment: CDR1 SQVTM and CDR2 ANQGSEA. The CDR3 has 13 amino acids. With 7 bases clipped from V and 3 bases from J, the junction kept 4 bases outside the gene matches. CDR3 in amino acids: CSGGTGGLYEQYF. The CDR3, as DNA: TGCAGCGGGGGGACAGGGGGCCTCTACGAGCAGTACTTC.

There are many counts of this clonotype. This rearrangement joins TRBV6-1 to TRBJ2-2, with 7 bases aligning to TRBD1. V gave up 4 bases and J gave up 5 bases; unmatched junction bases: 16. Germline lookup yields CDR1 MNHNS and CDR2 SASEGT. There are 18 residues in the CDR3. The CDR3 region is CASSGSSRGTVDTGELFF. CDR3 nucleotide sequence: TGTGCCAGCAGTGGATCGTCGAGGGGGACAGTTGATACCGGGGAGCTGTTTTTT.

This clonotype was seen many times. This rearrangement joins TRBV11-2 to TRBJ2-1; perhaps TRBD2 as D (5 bases). CDR3 length: 13 residues. Germline V gives CDR1 SGHAT, CDR2 FQNNGV. The ends were cut back, 3 bases at V and 6 bases at J, with 9 bases in the middle. The CDR3 spells CASSFSGSNEQFF. The CDR3 DNA reads as TGTGCCAGCAGCTTCTCGGGATCCAATGAGCAGTTCTTC.

This clonotype was picked up a small number of times. The chain recombines TRBV18 with TRBJ1-3, with no clear D. This CDR3 spans 16 amino acids. Trimming cost V 0 bases and J 0 bases, with 9 bases left between them. Germline loops: CDR1 KGHSH, CDR2 LQKENI. For the CDR3, the DNA is TGTGCCAGCTCACCACCGTCTCAGACCTCTGGAAACACCATATATTTT. Translated, it gives CASSPPSQTSGNTIYF.

The table lists this clonotype with a few counts. The J gene is TRBJ1-6, the V gene TRBV3-1, with 7 nucleotides matching TRBD1. The CDR3 loop spans 14 amino acids. The germline V gene has CDR1 LGHDT and CDR2 YNNKEL (reference sequence). J gave up 11 bases and V 2 bases, and 6 bases lay outside the gene matches. For the CDR3, the DNA is TGTGCCAGCAGCCAAACAGGGGCCGTGGCACCCCTCCACTTT. Its protein is CASSQTGAVAPLHF.

This clonotype was observed many times. CDR3 sequence (DNA): TGTGCCAGCAGCTACCTCGGGACAGTAAGCTCCTATAATTCACCCCTCCACTTT. Residues: CASSYLGTVSSYNSPLHF. The chain links TRBV2 to TRBJ1-6, with TRBD1 matching over 7 bases. This CDR3 is built from 18 residues. V lost 6 bases, J lost 0 bases, and 11 bases stayed unmatched. CDR1 SNHLY and CDR2 FYNNEI come from the germline V gene. Full variable domain (outside the CDR3, taken from reference TRBV2 and TRBJ1-6): EPEVTQTPSHQVTQMGQEVILRCVPISNHLYFYWYRQILGQKVEFLVSFYNNEISEKSEIFDDQFSVERPDGSNFTLKIRSTKLEDSAMYFCASSYLGTVSSYNSPLHFGNGTRLTVT.

This clonotype was seen ten or more times. This chain connects TRBV12-3 or TRBV12-4 to TRBJ1-5; TRBD1 aligns across 11 bases. V lost 7 bases and J lost 7; bases outside the gene matches: 9. The CDR3 runs 15 residues. The CDR3 loop reads CASNTGTGGGQPQHF. In DNA form, the CDR3 reads TGTGCCAGCAACACCGGGACAGGGGGAGGACAGCCCCAGCATTTT.

This clonotype was detected only a few times. This chain links TRBV9 with TRBJ2-7; tentatively, D is TRBD2 (7 bases). V was cut by 3 bases and J by 0 bases, with 10 bases left in between. This CDR3 has 14 amino acids. CDR1 is SGDLS and CDR2 is YYNGEE in the germline V gene. This CDR3 reads CASSAGGPSYEQYF. CDR3 sequence (DNA): TGTGCCAGCAGCGCCGGGGGGCCCTCCTACGAGCAGTACTTC.

In its sample, this clonotype was seen many times. This chain joins TRBV18 and TRBJ1-1; 7 positions match TRBD1. The trim removed 4 bases at V and 3 bases at J, leaving 5 bases unmatched. Germline-derived CDR1 and CDR2 are KGHSH and LQKENI. The CDR3 is 14 residues long. The CDR3 bases are TGTGCCAGCTCACTGACAGGGCTTGACACTGAAGCTTTCTTT. Amino acids: CASSLTGLDTEAFF.

This clonotype came up a few times. The genes are TRBV7-8 and TRBJ2-2; 11 bases are a match to TRBD2. Germline assignment: CDR1 SGHVS and CDR2 FQNEAQ. This CDR3 contains 20 residues. J gave up 4 bases and V 2 bases, and 15 bases lay outside the gene matches. DNA for the CDR3: TGTGCCAGCAGCTTAAGGAGGGAAGGGCTCCTAGCGGGGGGCACCGGGGAGCTGTTTTTT. It yields the protein CASSLRREGLLAGGTGELFF.

This clonotype was observed at least ten times. The chain has TRBV28 and TRBJ1-1; D ambiguous. The germline gives CDR1 MDHEN, CDR2 SYDVKM. The V end was cut by 2 bases, the J end by 5 bases, with 12 bases between. The CDR3 length is 14 residues. For the CDR3, the DNA is TGTGCCAGCAGTTTACGGCCGGGGTGGACTGAAGCTTTCTTT. The encoded protein is CASSLRPGWTEAFF.

V usage is TRBV7-9 and J usage is TRBJ2-1; 8 nucleotides agree with TRBD2. The length of the CDR3 is 17 residues. Germline V gene lookup returns CDR1 SEHNR and CDR2 FQNEAQ (reference sequence). The ends lost 4 bases at V and 6 bases at J; junction bases unmatched: 14. The CDR3 loop reads CASSSTPKRGSRNEQFF. The CDR3 DNA reads TGTGCCAGCAGCTCCACCCCCAAGCGGGGGTCGCGCAATGAGCAGTTCTTC.

This clonotype appeared a few times. The chain joins TRBV4-2 to TRBJ1-5, with TRBD1 matching over 7 bases. This CDR3 region has 16 residues. Germline V gene data show CDR1 as LGHNA and CDR2 as YNFKEQ. With 0 bases clipped from V and 4 bases from J, the junction kept 6 bases outside the gene matches. This chain's CDR3 is CASSQDRDSRNQPQHF. As DNA, the CDR3 is TGTGCCAGCAGCCAAGATAGGGACAGTCGGAATCAGCCCCAGCATTTT.

CDR3 DNA: TGTGCCAGCAGTTTATCAGTCGGGGGAAATGAGCAGTTCTTC. This codes for CASSLSVGGNEQFF. The chain is built from TRBV27 and TRBJ2-1; a possible D gene is TRBD2 (6 bases). In germline, CDR1 is MNHEY, CDR2 SMNVEV (reference sequence). With 0 bases removed from V and 7 bases from J, the gap between germline ends came to 10 bases. The CDR3 totals 14 residues.